This is a list of T cell receptor beta chains from one sample in a study of PD-1 blockade in mismatch repair-deficient tumors. The table came from immunoSEQ multiplex PCR; TCRdb's copy has only in-frame clones and leaves some out. The data contain 100,000 to 150,000 clones, 86% of them singletons. Sequencing used peripheral blood, obtained 44 weeks after starting pembrolizumab. These receptors originate from an adult with mismatch repair-deficient cancer. Each CDR3 is given with its conserved first and last residue. The D gene is left open where the match is weak. Clone sizes are given selectively: once, few, many, or a class where the clone is expanded.

v_gene: TRBV11-2
abundance: -
j_gene: TRBJ2-1
d_gene: -
CDR3aa: CASSLDFFNNEQFF
CDR3nt: TGTGCCAGCAGCTTAGATTTTTTTAACAATGAGCAGTTCTTC

v_gene: TRBV5-4
abundance: few
j_gene: TRBJ1-2
d_gene: TRBD1
CDR3aa: CASSHRDREYYGYTF
CDR3nt: TGTGCCAGCAGCCATCGGGACAGAGAGTACTATGGCTACACCTTC

v_gene: TRBV28
abundance: -
j_gene: TRBJ1-1
d_gene: -
CDR3aa: CASSPDSLNTEAFF
CDR3nt: TGTGCCAGCAGTCCGGACAGCCTGAACACTGAAGCTTTCTTT

v_gene: TRBV7-9
abundance: -
j_gene: TRBJ2-3
d_gene: TRBD1
CDR3aa: CASVGDRGSTDTQYF
CDR3nt: TGTGCCAGTGTAGGCGACAGGGGTAGCACAGATACGCAGTATTTT

v_gene: TRBV2
abundance: -
j_gene: TRBJ2-3
d_gene: TRBD2
CDR3aa: CASTNLGLAPTDTQYF
CDR3nt: TGTGCCAGCACAAACCTGGGACTAGCGCCGACAGATACGCAGTATTTT

v_gene: TRBV6-5
abundance: -
j_gene: TRBJ2-2
d_gene: TRBD1
CDR3aa: CASSYRQGRTGELFF
CDR3nt: TGTGCCAGCAGTTACCGACAGGGAAGGACCGGGGAGCTGTTTTTT

v_gene: TRBV6-1
abundance: -
j_gene: TRBJ1-5
d_gene: TRBD1
CDR3aa: CASTKRDRQQPQHF
CDR3nt: TGTGCCAGCACCAAAAGGGACAGGCAGCAGCCCCAGCATTTT

v_gene: TRBV28
abundance: -
j_gene: TRBJ1-1
d_gene: -
CDR3aa: CASSRPLSLNTEAFF
CDR3nt: TGTGCCAGCAGTCGCCCCCTAAGTCTGAACACTGAAGCTTTCTTT

v_gene: TRBV4-1
abundance: -
j_gene: TRBJ2-3
d_gene: -
CDR3aa: CASSTQKITDTQYF
CDR3nt: TGCGCCAGCAGTACACAGAAGATCACAGATACGCAGTATTTT

v_gene: TRBV5-5
abundance: -
j_gene: TRBJ2-3
d_gene: TRBD1
CDR3aa: CASSLWLRRGPNTDTQYF
CDR3nt: TGTGCCAGCAGCTTGTGGCTCCGCAGGGGGCCCAACACAGATACGCAGTATTTT

v_gene: TRBV27
abundance: -
j_gene: TRBJ2-7
d_gene: TRBD2
CDR3aa: CASSLGTSGNSQYF
CDR3nt: TGTGCCAGCAGTTTAGGGACTAGCGGGAACTCGCAGTACTTC

v_gene: TRBV9
abundance: -
j_gene: TRBJ2-7
d_gene: -
CDR3aa: CASSPGDGGIHEQYF
CDR3nt: TGTGCCAGCAGCCCTGGGGACGGCGGGATCCACGAGCAGTACTTC

v_gene: TRBV5-5
abundance: -
j_gene: TRBJ2-7
d_gene: -
CDR3aa: CASSFGTPTKSAYEQYF
CDR3nt: TGTGCCAGCAGCTTTGGGACTCCGACCAAGTCCGCCTACGAGCAGTACTTC

v_gene: TRBV21-1
abundance: -
j_gene: TRBJ2-7
d_gene: -
CDR3aa: CASSKGPSEAYEQYF
CDR3nt: TGTGCCAGCAGCAAAGGGCCTAGCGAGGCCTACGAGCAGTACTTC

v_gene: TRBV5-4
abundance: -
j_gene: TRBJ2-1
d_gene: -
CDR3aa: CASSPTALSSYNEQFF
CDR3nt: TGTGCCAGCAGCCCTACGGCGTTAAGCTCCTACAATGAGCAGTTCTTC

v_gene: TRBV28
abundance: few
j_gene: TRBJ2-7
d_gene: -
CDR3aa: CASSLGGHEQYF
CDR3nt: TGTGCCAGCAGTTTAGGTGGGCACGAGCAGTACTTC

v_gene: TRBV7-9
abundance: -
j_gene: TRBJ1-1
d_gene: -
CDR3aa: CASSPSGNTEAFF
CDR3nt: TGTGCCAGCAGCCCCTCAGGGAACACTGAAGCTTTCTTT

v_gene: TRBV2
abundance: -
j_gene: TRBJ2-2
d_gene: -
CDR3aa: CARGRENTGELFF
CDR3nt: TGTGCCAGAGGACGGGAGAACACCGGGGAGCTGTTTTTT

v_gene: TRBV19
abundance: many
j_gene: TRBJ2-1
d_gene: -
CDR3aa: CASSISADPGNEQFF
CDR3nt: TGTGCCAGTAGTATCAGTGCGGACCCCGGTAATGAGCAGTTCTTC

v_gene: TRBV9
abundance: -
j_gene: TRBJ2-2
d_gene: -
CDR3aa: CASSDTRNTGELFF
CDR3nt: TGTGCCAGCAGCGACACTAGGAACACCGGGGAGCTGTTTTTT

v_gene: TRBV29-1
abundance: -
j_gene: TRBJ2-3
d_gene: -
CDR3aa: CSVEAESSTDTQYF
CDR3nt: TGCAGCGTTGAGGCTGAATCTAGCACAGATACGCAGTATTTT

v_gene: TRBV4-2
abundance: -
j_gene: TRBJ1-2
d_gene: -
CDR3aa: CASTQTLGNYGYTF
CDR3nt: TGTGCCAGCACCCAAACACTGGGTAACTATGGCTACACCTTC

v_gene: TRBV7-2
abundance: -
j_gene: TRBJ2-7
d_gene: -
CDR3aa: CASSPGGRNYEQYF
CDR3nt: TGTGCCAGCAGCCCCGGGGGGCGGAACTACGAGCAGTACTTC

v_gene: TRBV9
abundance: -
j_gene: TRBJ2-7
d_gene: -
CDR3aa: CASSVAPQDLTYEQYF
CDR3nt: TGTGCCAGCAGCGTAGCGCCTCAGGACCTGACCTACGAGCAGTACTTC

v_gene: TRBV19
abundance: -
j_gene: TRBJ2-5
d_gene: TRBD2
CDR3aa: CASSMQLAGVGETQYF
CDR3nt: TGTGCCAGTAGTATGCAACTAGCGGGAGTTGGAGAGACCCAGTACTTC

v_gene: TRBV30
abundance: -
j_gene: TRBJ2-5
d_gene: TRBD1
CDR3aa: CAWSQLGQGETQYF
CDR3nt: TGTGCCTGGAGTCAATTAGGACAGGGGGAGACCCAGTACTTC

v_gene: TRBV7-9
abundance: -
j_gene: TRBJ1-2
d_gene: -
CDR3aa: CASSLPGSRGYTF
CDR3nt: TGTGCCAGCAGCTTACCAGGGAGTCGAGGCTACACCTTC

v_gene: TRBV5-6
abundance: few
j_gene: TRBJ2-7
d_gene: TRBD1
CDR3aa: CASSLGQGEQYF
CDR3nt: TGTGCCAGCAGCCTTGGACAGGGCGAGCAGTACTTC

v_gene: TRBV13
abundance: -
j_gene: TRBJ2-3
d_gene: -
CDR3aa: CASSTTGRQADTQYF
CDR3nt: TGTGCCAGCTCGACCACGGGAAGGCAAGCAGATACGCAGTATTTT

v_gene: TRBV13
abundance: -
j_gene: TRBJ2-1
d_gene: -
CDR3aa: CASSLDRANEQFF
CDR3nt: TGTGCCAGCAGCTTAGACAGGGCCAATGAGCAGTTCTTC

v_gene: TRBV4-1
abundance: -
j_gene: TRBJ2-6
d_gene: -
CDR3aa: CASSRMRVVGANVLTF
CDR3nt: TGCGCCAGCAGCCGGATGAGAGTGGTCGGGGCCAACGTCCTGACTTTC

v_gene: TRBV27
abundance: -
j_gene: TRBJ2-1
d_gene: TRBD2
CDR3aa: CASSRTSGIGYNEQFF
CDR3nt: TGTGCCAGCAGTAGGACTAGCGGGATAGGCTACAATGAGCAGTTCTTC

v_gene: TRBV29-1
abundance: -
j_gene: TRBJ2-1
d_gene: TRBD1
CDR3aa: CSVENRGDYNEQFF
CDR3nt: TGCAGCGTTGAGAACAGGGGAGACTACAATGAGCAGTTCTTC

v_gene: TRBV30
abundance: -
j_gene: TRBJ1-1
d_gene: TRBD1
CDR3aa: CAHSGTANTEAFF
CDR3nt: TGTGCCCACTCCGGGACAGCAAACACTGAAGCTTTCTTT

v_gene: TRBV11-2
abundance: once
j_gene: TRBJ2-7
d_gene: -
CDR3aa: CASSFGAPSYEQYF
CDR3nt: TGTGCCAGCAGCTTTGGGGCGCCCTCCTACGAGCAGTACTTC

v_gene: TRBV10-2
abundance: -
j_gene: TRBJ2-2
d_gene: TRBD1
CDR3aa: CASSPTGIHTGELFF
CDR3nt: TGCGCCAGCAGCCCGACAGGGATACACACCGGGGAGCTGTTTTTT

v_gene: TRBV2
abundance: -
j_gene: TRBJ2-1
d_gene: TRBD2
CDR3aa: CASSATSGSSYNEQFF
CDR3nt: TGTGCCAGCAGTGCGACTAGCGGGAGTAGTTACAATGAGCAGTTCTTC

v_gene: TRBV5-1
abundance: -
j_gene: TRBJ2-7
d_gene: -
CDR3aa: CASSYERGSNYEQYF
CDR3nt: TGCGCCAGCAGCTATGAGAGGGGCTCGAACTACGAGCAGTACTTC

v_gene: TRBV19
abundance: -
j_gene: TRBJ1-4
d_gene: TRBD1
CDR3aa: CASSIGAGTGYEKLFF
CDR3nt: TGTGCCAGTAGTATAGGGGCCGGGACAGGGTATGAAAAACTGTTTTTT

v_gene: TRBV11-3
abundance: -
j_gene: TRBJ1-1
d_gene: -
CDR3aa: CASSLAGPLEAFF
CDR3nt: TGTGCCAGCAGCTTAGCAGGGCCCCTAGAAGCTTTCTTT